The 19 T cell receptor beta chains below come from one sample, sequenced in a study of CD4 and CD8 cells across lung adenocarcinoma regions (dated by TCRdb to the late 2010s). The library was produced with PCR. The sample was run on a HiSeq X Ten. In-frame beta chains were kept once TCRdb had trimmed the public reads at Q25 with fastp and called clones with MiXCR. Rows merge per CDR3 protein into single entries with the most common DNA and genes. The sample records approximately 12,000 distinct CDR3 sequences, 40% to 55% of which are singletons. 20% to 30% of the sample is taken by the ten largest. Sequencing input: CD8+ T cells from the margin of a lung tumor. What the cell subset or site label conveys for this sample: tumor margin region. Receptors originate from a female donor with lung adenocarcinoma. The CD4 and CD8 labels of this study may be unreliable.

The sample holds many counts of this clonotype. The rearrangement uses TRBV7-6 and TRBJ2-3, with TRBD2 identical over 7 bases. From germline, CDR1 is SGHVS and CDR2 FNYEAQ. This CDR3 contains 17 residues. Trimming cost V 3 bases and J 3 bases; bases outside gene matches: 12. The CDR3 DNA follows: TGTGCCAGCAGCTTCCCGGGACTACTAACGGGAACAGATACGCAGTATTTT. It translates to CASSFPGLLTGTDTQYF.

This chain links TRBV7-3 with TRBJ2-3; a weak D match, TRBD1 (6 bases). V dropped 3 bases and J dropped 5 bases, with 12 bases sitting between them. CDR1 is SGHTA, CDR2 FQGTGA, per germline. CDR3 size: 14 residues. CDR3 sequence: CASSFTGSQDTQYF. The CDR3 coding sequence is TGTGCCAGCAGCTTTACAGGGTCACAAGATACGCAGTATTTT.

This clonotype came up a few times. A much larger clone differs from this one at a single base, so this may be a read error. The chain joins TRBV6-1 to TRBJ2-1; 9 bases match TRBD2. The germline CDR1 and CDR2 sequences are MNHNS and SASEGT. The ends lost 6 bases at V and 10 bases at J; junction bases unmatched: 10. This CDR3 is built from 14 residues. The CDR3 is CASSPLAGFYEQFF. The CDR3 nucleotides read TGTGCCAGCAGCCCCCTAGCGGGGTTCTACGAGCAGTTCTTC.

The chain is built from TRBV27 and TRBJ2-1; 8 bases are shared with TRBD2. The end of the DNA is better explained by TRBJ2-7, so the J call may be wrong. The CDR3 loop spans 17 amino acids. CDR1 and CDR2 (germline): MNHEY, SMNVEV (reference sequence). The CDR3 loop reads CASSFLVSGGLYNEQYF. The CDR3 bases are TGTGCCAGCAGTTTTCTCGTAAGCGGGGGACTTTACAATGAGCAGTACTTC.

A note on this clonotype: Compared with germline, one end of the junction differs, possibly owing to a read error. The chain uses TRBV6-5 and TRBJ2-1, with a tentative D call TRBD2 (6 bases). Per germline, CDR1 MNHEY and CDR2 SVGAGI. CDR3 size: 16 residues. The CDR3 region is CASSLPGLATYDEQFF. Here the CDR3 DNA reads TGTGCCAGCAGTTTACCGGGGCTAGCGACCTACGATGAGCAGTTTTTC.

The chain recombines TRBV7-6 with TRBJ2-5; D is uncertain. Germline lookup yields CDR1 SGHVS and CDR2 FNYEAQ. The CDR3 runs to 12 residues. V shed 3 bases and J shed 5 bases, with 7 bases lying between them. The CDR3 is CASSFGAETQYF. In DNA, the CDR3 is TGTGCCAGCAGCTTCGGAGCCGAGACCCAGTACTTC.

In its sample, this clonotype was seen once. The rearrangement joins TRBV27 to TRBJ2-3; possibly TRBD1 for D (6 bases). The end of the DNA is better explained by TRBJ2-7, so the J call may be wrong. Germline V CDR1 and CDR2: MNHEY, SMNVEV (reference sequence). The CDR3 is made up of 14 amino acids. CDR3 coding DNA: TGTCGCAGCTGGGGGCTGTGTGGCAAAAATATGCAGTACTTC. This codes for CRSWGLCGKNMQYF.

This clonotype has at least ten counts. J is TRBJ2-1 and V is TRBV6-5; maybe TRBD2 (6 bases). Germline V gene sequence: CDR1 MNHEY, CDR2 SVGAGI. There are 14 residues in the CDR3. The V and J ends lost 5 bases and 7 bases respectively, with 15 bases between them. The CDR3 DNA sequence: TGTGCCAGCAGTCCCAGGAGGGGTCAAAATGAGCAGTTCTTC. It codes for CASSPRRGQNEQFF.

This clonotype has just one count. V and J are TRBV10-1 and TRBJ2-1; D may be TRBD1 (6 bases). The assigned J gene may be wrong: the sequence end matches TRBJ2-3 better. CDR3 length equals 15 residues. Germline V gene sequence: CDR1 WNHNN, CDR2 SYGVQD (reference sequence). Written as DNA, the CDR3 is TGCGCCAGCAGTGAGTCTAGGGGGAGCACAAATGAGCAGTATTTT. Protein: CASSESRGSTNEQYF.

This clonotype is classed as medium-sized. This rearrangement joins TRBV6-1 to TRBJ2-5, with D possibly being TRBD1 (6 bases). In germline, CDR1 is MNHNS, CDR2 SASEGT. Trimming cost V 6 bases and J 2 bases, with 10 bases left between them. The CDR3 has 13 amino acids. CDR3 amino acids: CASSPTGQETQYF. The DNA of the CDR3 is TGTGCCAGCAGCCCGACAGGACAAGAGACCCAGTACTTC.

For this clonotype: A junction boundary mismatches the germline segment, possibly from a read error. The CDR3 bases are TGTGCCAGCAGATTCTCCGGGACTAGCGCAAATGCGCAGTTCTTC. This encodes CASRFSGTSANAQFF. V usage is TRBV6-5 and J usage is TRBJ2-1; TRBD2 matches at 10 bases. Germline V lookup: CDR1 MNHEY, CDR2 SVGAGI. This CDR3 has 15 amino acids.

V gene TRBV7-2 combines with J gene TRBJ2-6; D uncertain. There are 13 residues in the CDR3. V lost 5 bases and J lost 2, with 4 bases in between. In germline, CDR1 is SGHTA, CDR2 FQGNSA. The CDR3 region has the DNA TGTGCCAGCAGCGATCCTGGGGCCAACGTCCTGACTTTC. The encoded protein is CASSDPGANVLTF.

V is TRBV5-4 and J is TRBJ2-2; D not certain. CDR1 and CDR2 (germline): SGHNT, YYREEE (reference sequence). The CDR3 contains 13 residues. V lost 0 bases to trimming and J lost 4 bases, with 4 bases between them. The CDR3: CASSLDVTGELFF. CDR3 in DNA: TGTGCCAGCAGCTTGGATGTCACCGGGGAGCTGTTTTTT.

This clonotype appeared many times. CDR3 sequence: CASSLRGMENIQYF. CDR3 DNA sequence: TGTGCCAGCAGTCTCCGGGGGATGGAAAACATTCAGTACTTC. This rearrangement joins TRBV12-3 or TRBV12-4 to TRBJ2-4; TRBD2 is a possible D gene (6 bases). The V gene lost 5 bases and the J gene lost 5 bases, with 13 bases spanning the gap. This CDR3 comprises 14 residues.

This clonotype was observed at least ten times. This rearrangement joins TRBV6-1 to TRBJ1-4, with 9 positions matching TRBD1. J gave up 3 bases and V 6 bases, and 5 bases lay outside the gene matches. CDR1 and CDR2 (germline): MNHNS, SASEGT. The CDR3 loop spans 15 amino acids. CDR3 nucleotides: TGTGCCAGCAGCCGGACAGGGGTGCCTAATGAAAAACTGTTTTTT. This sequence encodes CASSRTGVPNEKLFF.

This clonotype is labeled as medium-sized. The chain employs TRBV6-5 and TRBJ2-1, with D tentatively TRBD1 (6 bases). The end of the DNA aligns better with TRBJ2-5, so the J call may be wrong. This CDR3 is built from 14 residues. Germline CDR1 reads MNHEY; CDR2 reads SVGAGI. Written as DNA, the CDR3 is TGTGCCAGCAGTTGGGGGCCATTGTCGGAGACCCAGTACTTC. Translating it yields CASSWGPLSETQYF.

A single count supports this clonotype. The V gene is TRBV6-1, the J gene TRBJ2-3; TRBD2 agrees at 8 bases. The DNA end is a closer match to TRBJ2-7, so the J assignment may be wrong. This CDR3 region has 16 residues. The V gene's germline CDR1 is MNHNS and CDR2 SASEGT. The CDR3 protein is CASSPSGHPATNTQYF. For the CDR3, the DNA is TGTGCCAGCAGTCCTAGCGGGCACCCAGCCACAAATACGCAGTACTTC.

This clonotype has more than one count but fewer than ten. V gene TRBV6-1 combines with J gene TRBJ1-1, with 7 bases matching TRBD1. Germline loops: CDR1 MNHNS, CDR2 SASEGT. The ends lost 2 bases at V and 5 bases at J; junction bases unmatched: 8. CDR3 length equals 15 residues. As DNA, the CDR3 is TGTGCCAGCAGTGAAAACAGGGGTTTAGGGACTGAAGCTTTCTTT. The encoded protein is CASSENRGLGTEAFF.

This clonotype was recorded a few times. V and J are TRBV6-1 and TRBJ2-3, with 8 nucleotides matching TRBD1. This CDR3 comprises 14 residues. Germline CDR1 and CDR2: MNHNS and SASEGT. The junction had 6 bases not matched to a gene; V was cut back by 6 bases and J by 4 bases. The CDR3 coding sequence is TGTGCCAGCAGGAAACAGGGGGGACCAGATACGCAGTATTTT. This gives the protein CASRKQGGPDTQYF.